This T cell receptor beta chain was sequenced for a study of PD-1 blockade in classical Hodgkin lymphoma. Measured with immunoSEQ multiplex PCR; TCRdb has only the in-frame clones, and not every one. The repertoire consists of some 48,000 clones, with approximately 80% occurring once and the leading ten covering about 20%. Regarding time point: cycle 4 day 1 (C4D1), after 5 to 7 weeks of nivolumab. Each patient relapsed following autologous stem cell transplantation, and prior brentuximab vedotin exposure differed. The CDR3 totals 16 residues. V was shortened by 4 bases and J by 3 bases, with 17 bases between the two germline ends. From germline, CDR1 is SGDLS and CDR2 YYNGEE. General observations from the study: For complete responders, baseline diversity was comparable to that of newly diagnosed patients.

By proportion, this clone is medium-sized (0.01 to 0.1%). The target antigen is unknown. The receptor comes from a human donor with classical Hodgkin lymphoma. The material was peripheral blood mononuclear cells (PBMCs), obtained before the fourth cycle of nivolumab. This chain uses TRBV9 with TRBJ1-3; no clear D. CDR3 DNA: TGTGCCAGCAGCCCCAACCCCGGGGTCGGTGGAAACACCATATATTTT. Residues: CASSPNPGVGGNTIYF.